Following are 17 T cell receptor beta chains from one sample sequenced in a study of cytotoxic CD8 clonotypes in ibrutinib-treated CLL. This table comes from immunoSEQ multiplex PCR, and its TCRdb copy is limited to in-frame clones, with some not included. The top ten clones hold more than 9.5% of a sample with hundreds of thousands of clones, roughly three quarters of them seen once. The specimen was PBMCs, collected after 12 months of ibrutinib treatment. The receptors were gathered from a human donor with chronic lymphocytic leukemia.

This clone was observed a handful of times. The CDR3 DNA follows: TGTGCCAGCAGTTTATTTGGGGAGCTGTTTTTT. It codes for CASSLFGELFF. This chain links TRBV28 with TRBJ2-2; D is uncertain. The CDR3 has 11 residues. Germline V gene data show CDR1 as MDHEN and CDR2 as SYDVKM. With 1 base removed from V and 8 bases from J, the gap between germline ends came to 2 bases.

This clone was picked up one time. The V gene is TRBV19, the J gene TRBJ2-5; TRBD1 agrees at 7 bases. Germline V lookup: CDR1 LNHDA, CDR2 SQIVND (reference sequence). The CDR3 sequence is 16 residues long. J gave up 1 base and V 7 bases, and 12 bases lay outside the gene matches. CDR3 DNA: TGTGCCAGTATGGGCTTAGGGGCAGGGGGCCAAGAGACCCAGTACTTC. It codes for CASMGLGAGGQETQYF. The variable domain in full, with the rest retrieved from reference TRBV19 and TRBJ2-5, is DGGITQSPKYLFRKEGQNVTLSCEQNLNHDAMYWYRQDPGQGLRLIYYSQIVNDFQKGDIAEGYSVSREKKESFPLTVTSAQKNPTAFYLCASMGLGAGGQETQYFGPGTRLLVL.

The table lists this clone with a count of one. V gene TRBV10-1 combines with J gene TRBJ2-2; 8 bases are shared with TRBD1. Germline trimming cut 1 base from V and 4 bases from J; bases unmatched to any gene: 8. CDR1 is WNHNN, CDR2 SYGVQD, per germline (reference sequence). The CDR3 sequence is 17 residues long. Here the CDR3 reads CASSELWQGAGTGELFF. Here the CDR3 DNA reads TGCGCCAGCAGTGAGTTGTGGCAGGGGGCTGGCACCGGGGAGCTGTTTTTT.

The chain joins TRBV7-8 to TRBJ1-2; D ambiguous. Looked up from germline, CDR1 is SGHVS and CDR2 is FQNEAQ. Trimming removed 3 bases at V and 7 bases at J, with 12 bases between. This CDR3 comprises 13 residues. The DNA of the CDR3 is TGTGCCAGCAGCTTGGCCTTCAGAGGTGGCTACACCTTC. Encoded protein: CASSLAFRGGYTF.

The chain recombines TRBV27 with TRBJ1-2; no clear D gene. Germline V gene lookup returns CDR1 MNHEY and CDR2 SMNVEV (reference sequence). This CDR3 spans 15 amino acids. V was pared by 1 base and J by 0 bases, with 9 bases between. The DNA for the CDR3 is TGTGCCAGCAGTTTATACCAGTACCCTAACTATGGCTACACCTTC. As protein: CASSLYQYPNYGYTF.

The chain employs TRBV5-1 and TRBJ2-1, with TRBD1 matching over 10 bases. The CDR3 loop spans 17 amino acids. The J segment lost 5 bases and the V segment lost 1 base, leaving 9 bases of the junction unmatched. CDR1 is SGHRS and CDR2 is YFSETQ in the germline V gene. The CDR3 is CASSLITHGTGDNEQFF. The CDR3 nucleotides read TGCGCCAGCAGCTTGATAACCCACGGGACAGGGGACAATGAGCAGTTCTTC. The full variable domain, in which reference TRBV5-1 and TRBJ2-1 provide the parts outside the CDR3, is KAGVTQTPRYLIKTRGQQVTLSCSPISGHRSVSWYQQTPGQGLQFLFEYFSETQRNKGNFPGRFSGRQFSNSRSEMNVSTLELGDSALYLCASSLITHGTGDNEQFFGPGTRLTVL.

This chain joins TRBV30 and TRBJ2-5; 11 bases are a match to TRBD2. The trim removed 0 bases at V and 4 bases at J, leaving 7 bases unmatched. This CDR3 is built from 16 residues. Germline V CDR1 and CDR2: GTSNPN, SVGIG (reference sequence). CDR3 region: CAWSVLAGGLGETQYF. The CDR3 coding sequence is TGTGCCTGGAGTGTTCTAGCGGGGGGCTTGGGAGAGACCCAGTACTTC.

V is TRBV7-2 and J is TRBJ2-7; the match to TRBD1 covers 8 bases. The V and J ends lost 2 bases and 3 bases, in that order; junction bases with no gene match: 6. Germline loops: CDR1 SGHTA, CDR2 FQGNSA. The CDR3 runs 15 residues. CDR3 sequence (DNA): TGTGCCAGCAGCTTACAGGGGGCGTATAGCTACGAGCAGTACTTC. Amino acid sequence: CASSLQGAYSYEQYF.

This sequence joins TRBV4-1 and TRBJ2-3, with 9 bases that match TRBD1. Unmatched junction bases numbered 13, after V lost 3 bases and J lost 3 bases. The CDR3 is 18 residues long. Germline CDR1 is MGHRA and CDR2 is YSYEKL. In nucleotides, the CDR3 is TGCGCCAGCAGCCAGCGGGACAGGGTGGGAGCGGGTACAGATACGCAGTATTTT. It codes for CASSQRDRVGAGTDTQYF.

This clone was recorded a few times. This chain connects TRBV4-2 to TRBJ2-1; 10 bases agree with TRBD2. V lost 0 bases to trimming and J lost 6 bases; unmatched junction nucleotides: 14. Germline V lookup: CDR1 LGHNA, CDR2 YNFKEQ. The CDR3 spans 19 residues. CDR3 DNA sequence: TGTGCCAGCAGCCAAGAGGGGGCCCTATGGAGCGGGAGGGCCAATGAGCAGTTCTTC. As protein: CASSQEGALWSGRANEQFF.

The chain is built from TRBV7-8 and TRBJ2-1; the D gene is possibly TRBD2 (5 bases). The germline V and J ends were trimmed by 5 bases and 6 bases, with 26 bases remaining between them. Germline V gives CDR1 SGHVS, CDR2 FQNEAQ. This CDR3 has 18 residues. The CDR3 DNA reads as TGTGCCAGCAGCCCCTTCCCCCCTTGGGGAGAATTGATCAATGAGCAGTTCTTC. The encoded protein is CASSPFPPWGELINEQFF.

The chain uses TRBV19 and TRBJ1-6; D not certain. Germline values: CDR1 LNHDA, CDR2 SQIVND (reference sequence). CDR3 size: 13 residues. Trimming removed 6 bases at V and 7 bases at J, with 10 bases between. In DNA, the CDR3 is TGTGCCAGTAGGGACGTCCCGAATTCACCCCTCCACTTT. Its translation is CASRDVPNSPLHF.

This clone was seen a single time. This sequence joins TRBV6-1 and TRBJ1-4; D is ambiguous. The CDR3 loop spans 14 amino acids. In germline, CDR1 is MNHNS, CDR2 SASEGT. The germline V and J ends were trimmed by 1 base and 7 bases, with 10 bases remaining between them. The CDR3 loop is CASSEGGVAEKLFF. CDR3 bases: TGTGCCAGCAGTGAAGGTGGGGTTGCTGAAAAACTGTTTTTT.

The chain combines TRBV9 with TRBJ2-7, with D perhaps TRBD1 or TRBD2 (6 bases each). V was clipped by 4 bases and J by 5 bases, with 16 bases between them. Germline CDR1 and CDR2: SGDLS and YYNGEE. This CDR3 is built from 14 residues. As DNA, the CDR3 is TGTGCCAGCAGCTTAGGGGGGTTGGTCGACGAGCAGTACTTC. This encodes CASSLGGLVDEQYF.

The V gene is TRBV2, the J gene TRBJ2-7; D ambiguous. Germline CDR1 is SNHLY and CDR2 is FYNNEI. Trimming cost V 11 bases and J 3 bases, with 11 bases left between them. CDR3 length: 11 residues. The DNA for the CDR3 is TGTGCCTCCCGGAGTTTCTACGAGCAGTACTTC. Translating gives CASRSFYEQYF.

Only a few counts were recorded for this clone. This chain connects TRBV5-4 to TRBJ2-3, with D maybe TRBD2 (5 bases). The germline gives CDR1 SGHNT, CDR2 YYREEE (reference sequence). V lost 0 bases, J lost 7 bases, and 6 bases lay in between. There are 12 residues in the CDR3. In DNA, the CDR3 is TGTGCCAGCAGCTTGGGGGAGTATACGCAGTATTTT. Translation gives CASSLGEYTQYF.

Of note for this clone: Other DNA sequences in the same sample also yield this CDR3. This rearrangement joins TRBV9 to TRBJ1-2; D gene uncertain. CDR3 length: 14 residues. V was shortened by 0 bases and J by 2 bases, with 8 bases between the two germline ends. The V gene's germline CDR1 is SGDLS and CDR2 YYNGEE. DNA for the CDR3: TGTGCCAGCAGCGTAGGTGGGGAAAACTATGGCTACACCTTC. It specifies CASSVGGENYGYTF.